The clone carrying this TCR beta chain was seen many times. The source material, RNA transcripts, was used to amplify TCR beta CDR3 regions. The primer set for the first-round RT-PCR of the TCR CDR3 was HTBI. TCRdb analysed the multiplex PCR reads with MiXCR anew, one entry per CDR3 protein. The profile shows fewer than 450,000 distinct CDR3 sequences, 13% to 15% of them singletons. The V gene's germline CDR1 is SEHNR and CDR2 FQNEAQ (reference sequence). V was pared by 2 bases and J by 6 bases, with 12 bases of the junction left unmatched. The CDR3 spans 17 residues. The data derive from a study of T cells in Graves' hyperthyroidism and ophthalmopathy.

This receptor was taken from a woman between 55 and 75 years old with Graves' ophthalmopathy. This chain joins TRBV7-9 and TRBJ2-1; 8 bases line up with TRBD2. Sample: blood. The CDR3 is CASSLPTSGGPPNEQFF. Written as DNA, the CDR3 is TGTGCCAGCAGCTTACCTACTAGCGGAGGACCCCCCAATGAGCAGTTCTTC. Combining the CDR3 with reference TRBV7-9 and TRBJ2-1 gives the whole variable domain DTGVSQNPRHKITKRGQNVTFRCDPISEHNRLYWYRQTLGQGPEFLTYFQNEAQLEKSRLLSDRFSAERPKGSFSTLEIQRTEQGDSAMYLCASSLPTSGGPPNEQFFGPGTRLTVL.